The T cell receptor (beta chain) described here comes from a study of blood T cell repertoires in COVID-19 (dated by TCRdb to the early 2020s). In terms of the full investigation: Collaborator samples came from the United States, Italy and Spain and covered acute and convalescent phases of COVID-19. A freely available public database, intended as a resource for researchers studying the immune response to SARS-CoV-2, is where the repertoires were released. Samples came from the ongoing ImmuneRACE study (first 160 participants) plus 1,254 subjects from 6 global collaborators. Where available, HLA class I and class II types were taken from metadata supplied by the sample provider and were not determined by assay-based typing. The dataset comprised deeply sampled blood TCRbeta repertoires from subjects exposed to, actively infected with, or recovered from COVID-19. The prospective study material was composed of cDNA or gDNA derived from T cells, B-cell-depleted T cells, or PBMCs. The sample metadata nearly always contained a de-identified subject ID, COVID-19 status, age in years and sex. The investigation overall reported the following: How much clinical and demographic metadata was included differed by source and by participant, and the metadata was provided uncurated.

In this sample, this clone turned up once. Its recognized antigen is unknown. Qualities for individual bases were not recorded, and no much larger clone is one base off. The collaborating institutions used their own protocols to collect whole blood in K2EDTA tubes. For TCRbeta analysis, collaborators shipped samples in one of three forms: frozen whole blood, isolated PBMCs, or DNA extracted from either of those sample types. TCRbeta CDR3 regions were amplified from genomic DNA using the immunoSEQ Assay, a bias-controlled multiplex PCR. Under the source paper's analysis protocol: Nucleated cell counts per sample were estimated from amplification of reference gene primers within the assay. Sequence reads were collapsed and filtered to measure the absolute abundance of every unique TCRbeta CDR3 rearrangement. For each sample, productive Simpson clonality was calculated by taking the square root of Simpson's diversity index across productive rearrangements. TCRdb re-hosts the immuneACCESS table, in-frame sequences only. Its copies lack some clones; in the studies checked, an unresolved V gene accounts for under half of them, and the cause for the rest is not known. V and J calls and clone size follow that table, whereas D and trimming were derived from the DNA. Recorded for this sample are some 380,000 clones; more than 65% of them occurred a single time. The ten largest account for under 1.2% of the sample.

The germline V gene supplies CDR1 SGHRS and CDR2 YFSETQ. From its cysteine to its phenylalanine, the CDR3 spans 13 amino acids. The kept DNA is CDR3 alone, 39 bases in frame from the first base. Compared with germline, V lacks 2 bases and J lacks 6 bases; bases without a gene match: 1. The sample comprised peripheral blood. The rearrangement combines TRBV5-1 with TRBJ2-2, with 7 bases matching TRBD2. The TCR sequence derives from a human donor with acute or convalescent COVID-19. The donor label of this sample is uncertain. CDR3 sequence: CASSFGLAGELFF. The DNA is TGCGCCAGCAGCTTCGGACTAGCCGGGGAGCTGTTTTTT.